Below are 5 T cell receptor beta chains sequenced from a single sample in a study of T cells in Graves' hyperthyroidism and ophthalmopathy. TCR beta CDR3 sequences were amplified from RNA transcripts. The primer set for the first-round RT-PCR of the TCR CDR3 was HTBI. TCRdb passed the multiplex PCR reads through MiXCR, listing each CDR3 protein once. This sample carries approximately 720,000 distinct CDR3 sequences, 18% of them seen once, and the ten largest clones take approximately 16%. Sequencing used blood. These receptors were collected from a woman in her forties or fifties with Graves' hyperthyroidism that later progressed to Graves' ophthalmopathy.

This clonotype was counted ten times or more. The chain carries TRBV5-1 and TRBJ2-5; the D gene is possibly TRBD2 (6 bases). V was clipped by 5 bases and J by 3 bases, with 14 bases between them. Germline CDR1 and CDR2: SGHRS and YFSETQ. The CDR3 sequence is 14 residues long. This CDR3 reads CASRRLVTKETQYF. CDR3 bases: TGCGCCAGCAGACGACTAGTGACAAAAGAGACCCAGTACTTC.

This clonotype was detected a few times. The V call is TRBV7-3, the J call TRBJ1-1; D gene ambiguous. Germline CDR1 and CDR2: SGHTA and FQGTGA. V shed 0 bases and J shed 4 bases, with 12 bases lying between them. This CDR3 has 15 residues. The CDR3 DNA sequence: TGTGCCAGCAGCTTAACCTGGGATGTAGGCACTGAAGCTTTCTTT. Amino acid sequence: CASSLTWDVGTEAFF.

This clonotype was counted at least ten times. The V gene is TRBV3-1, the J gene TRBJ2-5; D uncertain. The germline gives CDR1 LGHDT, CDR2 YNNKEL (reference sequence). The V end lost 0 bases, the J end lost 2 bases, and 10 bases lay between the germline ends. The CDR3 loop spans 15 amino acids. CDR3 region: CASSQDVAVQETQYF. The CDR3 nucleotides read TGTGCCAGCAGCCAAGATGTGGCGGTTCAAGAGACCCAGTACTTC.

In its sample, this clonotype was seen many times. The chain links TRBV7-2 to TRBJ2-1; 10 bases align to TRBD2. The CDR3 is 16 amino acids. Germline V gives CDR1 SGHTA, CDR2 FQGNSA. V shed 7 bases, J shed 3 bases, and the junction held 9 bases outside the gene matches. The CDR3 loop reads CASTFERGGFYNEQFF. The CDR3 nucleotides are TGTGCCAGCACCTTTGAGCGGGGGGGCTTCTACAATGAGCAGTTCTTC.

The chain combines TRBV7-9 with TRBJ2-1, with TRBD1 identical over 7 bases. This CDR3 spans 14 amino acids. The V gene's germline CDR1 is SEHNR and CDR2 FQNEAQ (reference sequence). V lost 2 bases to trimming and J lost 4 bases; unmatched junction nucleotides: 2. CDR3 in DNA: TGTGCCAGCAGCTTACCCAGGGGGTACAATGAGCAGTTCTTC. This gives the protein CASSLPRGYNEQFF.